The 15 T cell receptor beta chains reported below all come from one sample, sequenced in a study of cytomegalovirus exposure and HLA in healthy donors. Some clones are missing from TCRdb's copy, which holds only in-frame ones; the method was immunoSEQ multiplex PCR. Here the sample spans 85,000 to 130,000 clones, approximately 90% being singletons. Sequencing was done on a sample of PBMCs. The receptors derive from a woman in her late teens or twenties in good health and CMV-seropositive.

The chain couples TRBV27 to TRBJ1-1; 10 bases are shared with TRBD1. Germline CDR1 MNHEY, CDR2 SMNVEV (reference sequence). The CDR3 extends over 15 amino acids. With V trimmed by 5 bases and J by 3 bases, 6 bases remained unmatched. CDR3 bases: TGTGCCAGCAGTCTCAGACAGGGGGCGCACACTGAAGCTTTCTTT. It encodes CASSLRQGAHTEAFF.

The chain joins TRBV18 to TRBJ2-2; D is ambiguous. Per germline, CDR1 KGHSH and CDR2 LQKENI. The CDR3 spans 17 residues. V was trimmed by 2 bases and J by 3 bases, leaving 16 bases between them. Here the CDR3 reads CASSPAGGTPHTGELFF. The CDR3 DNA follows: TGTGCCAGCTCACCAGCCGGCGGAACACCCCACACCGGGGAGCTGTTTTTT.

The CDR3 nucleotides are TGTGCCAGCAGTCCCGGGACAGTCTACGAGCAGTACTTC. Protein: CASSPGTVYEQYF. The chain employs TRBV28 and TRBJ2-7, with 7 bases aligning to TRBD1. Trimming at V came to 5 bases and at J to 3 bases, leaving 4 bases not matched to a gene. Germline loops: CDR1 MDHEN, CDR2 SYDVKM. This CDR3 has 13 amino acids.

Remarks on this clone: One end of the junction fails to match germline, which may point to a read error. This specimen includes other DNA sequences encoding the same CDR3. The gene calls are TRBV30 and TRBJ1-2; 10 bases align to TRBD1. Germline V gene lookup returns CDR1 GTSNPN and CDR2 SVGIG (reference sequence). This CDR3 spans 14 amino acids. The CDR3 loop is CAWSRQGADYGYTF. DNA for the CDR3: TGTGCCTGGTCCAGACAGGGGGCGGACTATGGTTACACCTTC. The complete variable domain, with remaining parts taken from reference TRBV30 and TRBJ1-2, reads SQTIHQWPATLVQPVGSPLSLECTVEGTSNPNLYWYRQAAGRGLQLLFYSVGIGQISSEVPQNLSASRPQDRQFILSSKKLLLSDSGFYLCAWSRQGADYGYTFGSGTRLTVV.

The chain is built from TRBV4-3 and TRBJ2-2; weak D call: TRBD1 (5 bases). Germline V gene data show CDR1 as LGHNA and CDR2 as YSLEER. The length of the CDR3 is 16 residues. V was pared by 1 base and J by 4 bases, with 13 bases between. The CDR3 nucleotides read TGCGCCAGCAGCCAAGGGGGCAGCTTAATCACCGGGGAGCTGTTTTTT. It specifies CASSQGGSLITGELFF.

The CDR3 bases are TGTGCCAGCAGTTTATCGGGAGTAAGGAGAAATTCACCCCTCCACTTT. This sequence encodes CASSLSGVRRNSPLHF. This chain connects TRBV28 to TRBJ1-6, with unresolved D. V shed 1 base and J shed 7 bases, with 14 bases lying between them. Per germline, CDR1 MDHEN and CDR2 SYDVKM. CDR3 length equals 16 residues. Together with reference TRBV28 and TRBJ1-6, the CDR3 gives the full variable domain: DVKVTQSSRYLVKRTGEKVFLECVQDMDHENMFWYRQDPGLGLRLIYFSYDVKMKEKGDIPEGYSVSREKKERFSLILESASTNQTSMYLCASSLSGVRRNSPLHFGNGTRLTVT.

The chain carries TRBV5-1 and TRBJ2-1; 11 nucleotides line up with TRBD2. This CDR3 spans 16 amino acids. V was pared by 4 bases and J by 3 bases, with 6 bases of the junction left unmatched. Per germline, CDR1 SGHRS and CDR2 YFSETQ. DNA of the CDR3: TGCGCCAGCAGCGCTAGCGGACTAGCGGGCTACAATGAGCAGTTCTTC. It codes for CASSASGLAGYNEQFF.

The chain links TRBV11-2 to TRBJ1-1, with a tentative D call TRBD1 (5 bases). This CDR3 has 13 residues. Trimming pared 6 bases from V and 1 base from J, leaving 9 bases between. The germline V gene has CDR1 SGHAT and CDR2 FQNNGV. The CDR3 DNA sequence: TGTGCCAGCAGTACGACAGCGAACACTGAAGCTTTCTTT. Amino acids: CASSTTANTEAFF.

The rearrangement links TRBV2 to TRBJ2-1, with a possible D match to TRBD1 (6 bases). V lost 4 bases to trimming and J lost 8 bases, with 15 bases between them. There are 14 residues in the CDR3. Germline CDR1 is SNHLY and CDR2 is FYNNEI. Here the CDR3 reads CASSGGGGLYEQFF. CDR3 nucleotide sequence: TGTGCCAGCAGTGGTGGTGGGGGCTTGTATGAGCAGTTCTTC.

The rearrangement links TRBV28 to TRBJ1-5; D not resolved. Germline CDR1 MDHEN, CDR2 SYDVKM. Trimming pared 5 bases from V and 9 bases from J, leaving 8 bases between. CDR3 length equals 11 residues. The DNA of the CDR3 is TGTGCCAGCAGTGGTAGGAGGCCCCAGCATTTT. Translation: CASSGRRPQHF.

The J gene is TRBJ1-5, the V gene TRBV28; D gene uncertain. Germline CDR1 is MDHEN and CDR2 is SYDVKM. The germline V and J ends were trimmed by 7 bases and 1 base, with 14 bases remaining between them. The CDR3 sequence is 15 residues long. This chain's CDR3 is CASTGVGRSNQPQHF. CDR3 nucleotides: TGTGCCAGCACCGGGGTTGGACGGAGCAATCAGCCCCAGCATTTT.

The rearrangement joins TRBV19 to TRBJ1-2, with 10 positions matching TRBD1. From germline, CDR1 is LNHDA and CDR2 SQIVND (reference sequence). The CDR3 runs 15 residues. V was pared by 6 bases and J by 6 bases, with 10 bases of the junction left unmatched. The CDR3 reads CASSFPGQGMNGYTF. In DNA form, the CDR3 reads TGTGCCAGTAGCTTTCCGGGACAGGGGATGAATGGCTACACCTTC.

This clone was recorded once. The chain has TRBV2 and TRBJ2-3, with TRBD2 matching over 7 bases. The CDR3 has 15 amino acids. In germline, CDR1 is SNHLY, CDR2 FYNNEI. Unmatched junction bases numbered 9, after V lost 5 bases and J lost 4 bases. The CDR3 is CASSFAGEAPDTQYF. The CDR3, as DNA: TGTGCCAGCAGTTTTGCGGGGGAGGCTCCAGATACGCAGTATTTT.

This clone was seen a single time. The rearrangement joins TRBV4-1 to TRBJ1-1, with 7 bases aligning to TRBD1. The trim removed 3 bases at V and 1 base at J, leaving 5 bases unmatched. The CDR3 length is 15 residues. Germline CDR1 and CDR2: MGHRA and YSYEKL. In DNA form, the CDR3 reads TGCGCCAGCAGCCAGAAACAGGGGCAGAACACTGAAGCTTTCTTT. It yields the protein CASSQKQGQNTEAFF.

The rearrangement links TRBV15 to TRBJ1-5; D not resolved. V shed 5 bases and J shed 0 bases, with 17 bases lying between them. The CDR3 sequence is 17 residues long. Germline assignment: CDR1 LNHNV and CDR2 YYDKDF (reference sequence). CDR3 loop: CATSLLTPTYSNQPQHF. CDR3 DNA: TGTGCCACCAGCCTTCTAACCCCCACTTATAGCAATCAGCCCCAGCATTTT.